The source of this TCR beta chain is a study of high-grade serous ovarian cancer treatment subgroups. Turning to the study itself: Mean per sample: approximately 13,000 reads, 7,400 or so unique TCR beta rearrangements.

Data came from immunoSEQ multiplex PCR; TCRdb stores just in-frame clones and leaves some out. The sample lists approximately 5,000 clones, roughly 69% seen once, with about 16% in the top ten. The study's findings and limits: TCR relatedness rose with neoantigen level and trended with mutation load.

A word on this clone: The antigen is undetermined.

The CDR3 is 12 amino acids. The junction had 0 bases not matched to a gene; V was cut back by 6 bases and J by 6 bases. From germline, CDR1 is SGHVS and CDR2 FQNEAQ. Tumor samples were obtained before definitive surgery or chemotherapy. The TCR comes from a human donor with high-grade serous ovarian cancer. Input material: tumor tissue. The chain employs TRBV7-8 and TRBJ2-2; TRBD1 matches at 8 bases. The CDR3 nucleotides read TGTGCCAGCAGGGACAGGGCCGGGGAGCTGTTTTTT. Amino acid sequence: CASRDRAGELFF.